Sequencing of this T cell receptor beta chain was carried out in a study of T cells in Graves' hyperthyroidism and ophthalmopathy. Study conclusions and caveats: Ophthalmopathy was identified by the model a median about seven months ahead of onset.

At least ten counts were recorded for this clonotype. Antigen specificity is unknown. Germline V lookup: CDR1 DFQATT, CDR2 SNEGSKA (reference sequence). The germline V and J ends were trimmed by 3 bases and 0 bases, with 9 bases remaining between them. The CDR3 length is 14 residues. It was RNA transcripts that yielded the amplified TCR beta CDR3 regions. HTBI primers were the set used in a first-round RT-PCR of the TCR CDR3. Via MiXCR, TCRdb re-called the multiplex PCR reads, giving one row per CDR3 protein. The table has under 400,000 distinct CDR3 sequences, around 15% seen once. The chain combines TRBV20-1 with TRBJ1-3; D is uncertain. Material for sequencing was blood. This sequence was found in a woman in her sixties with Graves' ophthalmopathy. The CDR3 here is CSASRRNSGNTIYF. CDR3 nucleotide sequence: TGCAGTGCTAGTCGGCGGAACTCTGGAAACACCATATATTTT.